The clone carrying this TCR beta chain showed up just a few times. Its antigen is not known. TCR alpha and beta CDR3 regions were amplified from RNA using iRepertoire nested multiplex PCR. TCRdb reprocessed the multiplex PCR reads via MiXCR and lists one record per CDR3 protein. The sample carries around 390,000 distinct CDR3 sequences, around 38% recorded once. The CDR3 runs 17 residues. Germline V gene lookup returns CDR1 MGHRA and CDR2 YSYEKL. After removal of 0 bases from V and 0 bases from J, the junction contained 4 bases not matched to a gene. The entry originates in a study of glioma-infiltrating T cells. Overall study context: Before surgery, glioma patients received dexamethasone for at most six days.

Findings and caveats of the study: Shared blood CDR3 signature motifs marked patients with low tissue-blood divergence. Only very few CDR3 sequences appeared in both tissue and blood. Above-expected tissue-blood divergence occurred in all gliomas, most in low-grade ones.

The rearrangement uses TRBV4-1 and TRBJ2-3; 9 bases match TRBD1. The clonotype comes from a human donor with low-grade glioma or glioblastoma, undergoing nonglioma brain surgery, or in good health (not recorded which). Source material: glioma tissue, nonneoplastic brain tissue, or PBMCs (not recorded which). CDR3 sequence (DNA): TGCGCCAGCAGCCAAGAGACAGGGGGTCATAGCACAGATACGCAGTATTTT. Protein product: CASSQETGGHSTDTQYF.